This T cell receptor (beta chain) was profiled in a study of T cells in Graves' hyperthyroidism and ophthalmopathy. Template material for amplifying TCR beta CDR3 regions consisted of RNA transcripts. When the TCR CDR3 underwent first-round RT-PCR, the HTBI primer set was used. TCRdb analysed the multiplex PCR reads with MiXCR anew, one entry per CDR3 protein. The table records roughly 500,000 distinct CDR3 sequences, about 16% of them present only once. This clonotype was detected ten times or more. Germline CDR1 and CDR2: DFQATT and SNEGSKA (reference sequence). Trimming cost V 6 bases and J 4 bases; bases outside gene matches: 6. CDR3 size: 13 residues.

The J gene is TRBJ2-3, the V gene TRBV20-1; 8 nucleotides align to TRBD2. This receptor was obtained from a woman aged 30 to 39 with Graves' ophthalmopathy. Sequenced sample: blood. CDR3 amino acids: CSAPTSAADTQYF. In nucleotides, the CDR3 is TGCAGTGCCCCGACTAGCGCGGCAGATACGCAGTATTTT.